This section outlines one T cell receptor (beta chain) sequence together with its context. Antigen specificity is unknown. The CDR3 totals 13 residues. Germline-derived CDR1 and CDR2 are SQVTM and ANQGSEA. V lost 3 bases, J lost 3 bases, and 9 bases lay in between. The sequencing template was cDNA reverse transcribed from extracted RNA. TCRdb's table, derived via immunoSEQ multiplex PCR, lists solely in-frame clones and lacks some. The repertoire consists of 95,000 to 120,000 clones, with 55% to 60% occurring once and the leading ten covering approximately 3.1%. These data originate in a study of CD8+ T cells in alopecia areata. Indicated treatment: oral pan-JAK inhibitor, 5-10 mg twice daily. Whole-study findings and limits: Scalp clonality, together with expanded CD8+ clones among the top 100, fell significantly with tofacitinib. Alopecia totalis/universalis scalp especially showed more expanded CD8+ clones than normal scalp.

This TCR came from a human donor with alopecia areata. Specimen: CD4+ T cells sorted from blood, collected at week 24, from a patient treated with tofacitinib. This chain joins TRBV29-1 and TRBJ1-5; possibly TRBD1 for D (5 bases). The CDR3 DNA reads as TGCAGCGTTGAGACAGAACCCAATCAGCCCCAGCATTTT. Residues: CSVETEPNQPQHF.